A single sample is the source of the 6 T cell receptor beta chains below, sequenced in a study of T cells in Graves' hyperthyroidism and ophthalmopathy. Amplification yielded TCR beta CDR3 regions, with RNA transcripts as the source. An initial round of RT-PCR targeting the TCR CDR3 relied on the HTBI primer set. TCRdb recomputed calls from the multiplex PCR reads with MiXCR, one row per CDR3 protein. This table holds approximately 430,000 distinct CDR3 sequences, less than 20% found once. Sequenced: blood. These receptor sequences come from a young woman with Graves' hyperthyroidism.

The chain joins TRBV7-2 to TRBJ2-1; 10 bases map to TRBD1. This CDR3 contains 13 residues. V trimming: 5 bases; J trimming: 12 bases; junction bases outside the gene matches: 7. Germline lookup yields CDR1 SGHTA and CDR2 FQGNSA. This CDR3 is CASSLTGGGRQFF. The CDR3 DNA reads as TGTGCCAGCAGCCTGACAGGGGGCGGGAGGCAGTTCTTC.

The rearrangement links TRBV19 to TRBJ2-3; 9 bases are a match to TRBD1. Germline V lookup: CDR1 LNHDA, CDR2 SQIVND (reference sequence). This CDR3 region has 16 residues. The J segment lost 4 bases and the V segment lost 6 bases, leaving 11 bases of the junction unmatched. The CDR3 DNA reads TGTGCCAGTAGCCGAAACCGGGACAGGGACCCAGATACGCAGTATTTT. It specifies CASSRNRDRDPDTQYF.

This clonotype was picked up many times. The gene calls are TRBV5-6 and TRBJ2-1, with TRBD2 matching 8 bases. The CDR3 runs to 15 residues. From germline, CDR1 is SGHDT and CDR2 YYEEEE. V dropped 6 bases and J dropped 4; count of bases not matched to a gene: 9. CDR3 amino acids: CASMGSGNFYNEQFF. DNA of the CDR3: TGTGCCAGCATGGGTAGCGGGAATTTTTACAATGAGCAGTTCTTC.

This clonotype was observed many times. This rearrangement joins TRBV20-1 to TRBJ2-1; D is perhaps TRBD2 (6 bases). Trimming removed 3 bases from V and 10 bases from J, with 13 bases in between. This CDR3 has 12 residues. Germline-derived CDR1 and CDR2 are DFQATT and SNEGSKA (reference sequence). The CDR3 spells CSASDGRREQFF. The CDR3, as DNA: TGCAGTGCTAGTGACGGGAGACGGGAGCAGTTCTTC.

This chain joins TRBV7-8 and TRBJ1-4; D is uncertain. The CDR3 spans 14 residues. Per germline, CDR1 SGHVS and CDR2 FQNEAQ. The V gene lost 1 base and the J gene lost 11 bases, with 14 bases spanning the gap. Written as DNA, the CDR3 is TGTGCCAGCAGCTTAGTCTCCACACGTTTGAAACTGTTTTTT. Translating it yields CASSLVSTRLKLFF.

The CDR3 reads CASSPKGGQGTDTQYF. In nucleotides, the CDR3 is TGCGCCAGCAGCCCAAAGGGGGGACAGGGCACAGATACGCAGTATTTT. The rearrangement uses TRBV5-1 and TRBJ2-3, with 8 bases lining up with TRBD1. Germline CDR1 SGHRS, CDR2 YFSETQ. The CDR3 is made up of 16 amino acids. The trim removed 4 bases at V and 1 base at J, leaving 8 bases unmatched.